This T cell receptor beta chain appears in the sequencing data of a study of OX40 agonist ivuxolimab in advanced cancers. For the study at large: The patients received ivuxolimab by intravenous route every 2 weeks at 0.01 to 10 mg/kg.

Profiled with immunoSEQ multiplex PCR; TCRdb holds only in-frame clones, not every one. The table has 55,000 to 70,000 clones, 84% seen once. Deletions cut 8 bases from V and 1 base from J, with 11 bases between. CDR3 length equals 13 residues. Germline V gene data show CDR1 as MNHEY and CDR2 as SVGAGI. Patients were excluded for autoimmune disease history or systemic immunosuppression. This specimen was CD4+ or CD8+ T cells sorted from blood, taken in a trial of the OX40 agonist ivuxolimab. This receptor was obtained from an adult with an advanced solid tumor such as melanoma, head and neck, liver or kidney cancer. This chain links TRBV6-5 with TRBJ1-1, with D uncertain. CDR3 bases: TGTGCCAGCTCCCCCCCGCGGAACACTGAAGCTTTCTTT. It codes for CASSPPRNTEAFF.